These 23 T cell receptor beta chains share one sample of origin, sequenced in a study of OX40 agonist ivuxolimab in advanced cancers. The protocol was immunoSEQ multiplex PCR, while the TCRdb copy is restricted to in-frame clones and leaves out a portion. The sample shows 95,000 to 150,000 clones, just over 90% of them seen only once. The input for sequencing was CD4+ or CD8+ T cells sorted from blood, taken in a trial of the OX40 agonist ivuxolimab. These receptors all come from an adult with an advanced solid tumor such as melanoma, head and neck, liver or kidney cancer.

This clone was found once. CDR3 amino acids: CASSPRLAEETQYF. The CDR3 nucleotides are TGTGCCAGCAGCCCTCGACTAGCGGAAGAGACCCAGTACTTC. The J gene is TRBJ2-5, the V gene TRBV7-2; the match to TRBD2 covers 9 bases. Germline V gives CDR1 SGHTA, CDR2 FQGNSA. The CDR3 consists of 14 residues. The V and J ends lost 5 bases and 3 bases, in that order; junction bases with no gene match: 4.

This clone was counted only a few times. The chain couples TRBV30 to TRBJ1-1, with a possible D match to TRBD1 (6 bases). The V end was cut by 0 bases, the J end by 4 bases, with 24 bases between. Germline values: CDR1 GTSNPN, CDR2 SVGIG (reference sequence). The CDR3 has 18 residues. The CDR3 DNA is TGTGCCTGGAGTGTACGAGTGGGGGCGACCGGAATGGGCACTGAAGCTTTCTTT. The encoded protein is CAWSVRVGATGMGTEAFF. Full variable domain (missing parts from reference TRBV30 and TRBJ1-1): SQTIHQWPATLVQPVGSPLSLECTVEGTSNPNLYWYRQAAGRGLQLLFYSVGIGQISSEVPQNLSASRPQDRQFILSSKKLLLSDSGFYLCAWSVRVGATGMGTEAFFGQGTRLTVV.

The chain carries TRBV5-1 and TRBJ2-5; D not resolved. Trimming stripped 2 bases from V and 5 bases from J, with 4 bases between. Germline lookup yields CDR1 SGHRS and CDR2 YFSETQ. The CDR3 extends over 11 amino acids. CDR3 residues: CASSFDETQYF. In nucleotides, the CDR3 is TGCGCCAGCAGCTTTGATGAGACCCAGTACTTC.

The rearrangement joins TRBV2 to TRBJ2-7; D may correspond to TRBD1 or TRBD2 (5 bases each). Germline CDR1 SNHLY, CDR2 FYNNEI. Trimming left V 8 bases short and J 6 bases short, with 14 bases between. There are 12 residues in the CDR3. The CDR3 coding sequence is TGTGCCAGCTGGTTGGGGGAGACCGAGCAGTACTTC. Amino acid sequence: CASWLGETEQYF.

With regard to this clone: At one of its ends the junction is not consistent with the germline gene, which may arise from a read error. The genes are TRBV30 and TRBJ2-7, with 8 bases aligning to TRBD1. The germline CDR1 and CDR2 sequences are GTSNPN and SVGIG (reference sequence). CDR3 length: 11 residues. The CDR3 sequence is CASGTGDEQYF. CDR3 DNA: TGCGCCTCTGGGACAGGTGACGAGCAGTACTTC.

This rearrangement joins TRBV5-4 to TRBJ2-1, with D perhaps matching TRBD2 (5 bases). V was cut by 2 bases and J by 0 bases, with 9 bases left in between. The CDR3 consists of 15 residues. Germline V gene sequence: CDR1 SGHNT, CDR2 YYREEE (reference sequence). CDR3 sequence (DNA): TGTGCCAGCAGCTTATCGGGGAGCTCCTACAATGAGCAGTTCTTC. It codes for CASSLSGSSYNEQFF.

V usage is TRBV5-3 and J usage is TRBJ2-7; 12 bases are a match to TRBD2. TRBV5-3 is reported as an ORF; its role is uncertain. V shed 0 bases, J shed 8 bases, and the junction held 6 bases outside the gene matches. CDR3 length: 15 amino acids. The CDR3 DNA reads TGTGCCAGAAGCTTGGTGACTAGCGGGGGAAGGAAGCAGTACTTC. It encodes CARSLVTSGGRKQYF.

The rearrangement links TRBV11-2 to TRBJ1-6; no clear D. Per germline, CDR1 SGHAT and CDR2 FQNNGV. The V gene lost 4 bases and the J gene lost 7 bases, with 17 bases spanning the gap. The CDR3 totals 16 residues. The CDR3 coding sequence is TGTGCCAGCAGCTCCTTTTTGAGCCTTTTCAATTCACCCCTCCACTTT. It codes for CASSSFLSLFNSPLHF.

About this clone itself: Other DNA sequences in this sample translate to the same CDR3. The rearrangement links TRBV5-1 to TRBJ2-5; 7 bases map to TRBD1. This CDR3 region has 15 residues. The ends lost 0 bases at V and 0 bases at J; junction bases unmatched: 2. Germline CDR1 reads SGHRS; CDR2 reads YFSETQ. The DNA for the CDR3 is TGCGCCAGCAGCTTGGGAGACAGGGACCAAGAGACCCAGTACTTC. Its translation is CASSLGDRDQETQYF.

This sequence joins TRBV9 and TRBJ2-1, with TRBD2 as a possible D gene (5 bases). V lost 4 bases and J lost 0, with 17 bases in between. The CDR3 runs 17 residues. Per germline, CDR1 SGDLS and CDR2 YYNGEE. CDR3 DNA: TGTGCCAGCAGCTTTCGGACGGGGTCGTCCTCCTACAATGAGCAGTTCTTC. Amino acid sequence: CASSFRTGSSSYNEQFF.

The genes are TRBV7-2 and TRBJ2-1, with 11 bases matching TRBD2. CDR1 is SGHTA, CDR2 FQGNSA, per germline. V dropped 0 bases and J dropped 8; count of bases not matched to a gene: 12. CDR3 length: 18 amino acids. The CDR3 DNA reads TGTGCCAGCAGCTTAGCCCCTGCGGCTAGCGGGGGGATGTATGAGCAGTTCTTC. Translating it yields CASSLAPAASGGMYEQFF.

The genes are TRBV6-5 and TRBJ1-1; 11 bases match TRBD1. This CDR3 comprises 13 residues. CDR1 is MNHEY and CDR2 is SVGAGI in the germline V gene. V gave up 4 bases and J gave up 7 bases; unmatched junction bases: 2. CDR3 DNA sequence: TGTGCCAGCAGTTCCGGGACAGGGGGTGAAGCTTTCTTT. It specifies CASSSGTGGEAFF.

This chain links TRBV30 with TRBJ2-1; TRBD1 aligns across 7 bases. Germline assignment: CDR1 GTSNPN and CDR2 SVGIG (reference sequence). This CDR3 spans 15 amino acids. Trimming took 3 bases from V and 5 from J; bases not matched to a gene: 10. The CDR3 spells CAWSSARTGDNEQFF. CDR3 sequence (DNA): TGTGCCTGGAGCAGCGCGCGTACAGGGGACAATGAGCAGTTCTTC.

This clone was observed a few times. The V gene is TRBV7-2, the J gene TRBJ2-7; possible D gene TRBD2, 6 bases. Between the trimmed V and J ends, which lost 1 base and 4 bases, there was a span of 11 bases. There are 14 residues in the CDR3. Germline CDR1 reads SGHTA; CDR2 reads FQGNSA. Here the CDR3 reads CASSLVAVGYEQYF. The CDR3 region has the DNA TGTGCCAGCAGCTTAGTAGCGGTCGGATACGAGCAGTACTTC.

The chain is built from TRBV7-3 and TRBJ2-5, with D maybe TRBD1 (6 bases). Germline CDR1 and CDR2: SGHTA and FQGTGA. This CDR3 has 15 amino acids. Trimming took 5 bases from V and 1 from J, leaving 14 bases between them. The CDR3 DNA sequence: TGTGCCAGCAGCGAATCCGGACAGAGCCAAGAGACCCAGTACTTC. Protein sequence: CASSESGQSQETQYF. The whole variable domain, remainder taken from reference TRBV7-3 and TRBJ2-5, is GAGVSQTPSNKVTEKGKYVELRCDPISGHTALYWYRQSLGQGPEFLIYFQGTGAADDSGLPNDRFFAVRPEGSVSTLKIQRTERGDSAVYLCASSESGQSQETQYFGPGTRLLVL.

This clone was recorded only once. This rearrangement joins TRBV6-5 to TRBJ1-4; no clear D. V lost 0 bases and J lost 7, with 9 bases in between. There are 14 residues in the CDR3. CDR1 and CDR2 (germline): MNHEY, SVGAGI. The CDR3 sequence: CASSYSHKIEKLFF. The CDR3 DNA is TGTGCCAGCAGTTACTCTCACAAGATTGAAAAACTGTTTTTT.

This CDR3 is CAISAGTTLEEAFF. CDR3 DNA: TGTGCCATCAGCGCCGGGACAACACTTGAAGAAGCTTTCTTT. The genes are TRBV10-3 and TRBJ1-1, with D tentatively TRBD1 (6 bases). The V gene lost 6 bases and the J gene lost 8 bases, with 19 bases spanning the gap. Germline assignment: CDR1 ENHRY and CDR2 SYGVKD. The CDR3 extends over 14 amino acids.

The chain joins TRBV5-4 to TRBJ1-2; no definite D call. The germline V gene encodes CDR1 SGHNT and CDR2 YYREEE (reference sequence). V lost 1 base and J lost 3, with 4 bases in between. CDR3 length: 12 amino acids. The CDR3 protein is CASSLRDYGYTF. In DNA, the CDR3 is TGTGCCAGCAGCTTGAGGGACTATGGCTACACCTTC.

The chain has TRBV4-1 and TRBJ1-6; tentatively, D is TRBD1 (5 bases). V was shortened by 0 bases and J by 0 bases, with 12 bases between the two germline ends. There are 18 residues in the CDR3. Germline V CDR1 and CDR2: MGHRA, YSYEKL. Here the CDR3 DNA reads TGCGCCAGCAGCCAAGATCTTTTGGGGGGCTCCTATAATTCACCCCTCCACTTT. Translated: CASSQDLLGGSYNSPLHF.

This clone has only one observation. The DNA for the CDR3 is TGTGCCAGCTCACCGGTAGCGGGGGACGAGACCCAGTACTTC. It translates to CASSPVAGDETQYF. The chain recombines TRBV18 with TRBJ2-5, with TRBD2 matching over 9 bases. With 3 bases clipped from V and 5 bases from J, the junction kept 4 bases outside the gene matches. The CDR3 spans 14 residues. CDR1 is KGHSH, CDR2 LQKENI, per germline. The full variable domain, in which reference TRBV18 and TRBJ2-5 provide the parts outside the CDR3, is NAGVMQNPRHLVRRRGQEARLRCSPMKGHSHVYWYRQLPEEGLKFMVYLQKENIIDESGMPKERFSAEFPKEGPSILRIQQVVRGDSAAYFCASSPVAGDETQYFGPGTRLLVL.

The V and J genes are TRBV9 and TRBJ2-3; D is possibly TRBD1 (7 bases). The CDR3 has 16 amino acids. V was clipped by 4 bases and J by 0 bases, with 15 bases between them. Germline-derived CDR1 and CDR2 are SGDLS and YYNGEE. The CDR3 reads CASSSETGRSTDTQYF. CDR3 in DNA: TGTGCCAGCAGCTCGGAGACAGGGAGGAGCACAGATACGCAGTATTTT.

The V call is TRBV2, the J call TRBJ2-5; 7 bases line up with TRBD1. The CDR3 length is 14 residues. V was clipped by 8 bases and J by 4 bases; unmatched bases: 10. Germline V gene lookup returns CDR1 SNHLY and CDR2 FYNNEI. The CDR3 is CASGRRQGVETQYF. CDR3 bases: TGTGCCAGCGGACGACGACAGGGAGTAGAGACCCAGTACTTC. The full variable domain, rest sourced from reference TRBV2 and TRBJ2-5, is EPEVTQTPSHQVTQMGQEVILRCVPISNHLYFYWYRQILGQKVEFLVSFYNNEISEKSEIFDDQFSVERPDGSNFTLKIRSTKLEDSAMYFCASGRRQGVETQYFGPGTRLLVL.

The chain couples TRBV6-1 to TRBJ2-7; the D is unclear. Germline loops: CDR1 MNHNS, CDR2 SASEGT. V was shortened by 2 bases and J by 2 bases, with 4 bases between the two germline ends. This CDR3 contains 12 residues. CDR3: CASSETPYEQYF. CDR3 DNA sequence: TGTGCCAGCAGTGAAACCCCCTACGAGCAGTACTTC.